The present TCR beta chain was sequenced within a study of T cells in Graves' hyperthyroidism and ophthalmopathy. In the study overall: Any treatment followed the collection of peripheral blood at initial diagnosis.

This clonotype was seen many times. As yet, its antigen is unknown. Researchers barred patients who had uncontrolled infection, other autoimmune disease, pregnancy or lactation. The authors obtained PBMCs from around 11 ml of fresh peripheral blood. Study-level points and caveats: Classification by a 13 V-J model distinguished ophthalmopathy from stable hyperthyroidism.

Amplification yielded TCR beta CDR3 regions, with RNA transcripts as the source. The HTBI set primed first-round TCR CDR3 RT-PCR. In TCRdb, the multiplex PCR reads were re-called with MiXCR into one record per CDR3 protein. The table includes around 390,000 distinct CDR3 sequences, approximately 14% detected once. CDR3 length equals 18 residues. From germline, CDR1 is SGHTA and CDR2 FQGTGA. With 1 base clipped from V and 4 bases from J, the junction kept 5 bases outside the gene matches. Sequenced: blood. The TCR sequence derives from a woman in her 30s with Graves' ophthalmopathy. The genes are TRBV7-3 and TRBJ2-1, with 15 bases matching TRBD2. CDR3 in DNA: TGTGCCAGCAGCTTAAGCGGACTAGCGGGGGGGCTTTACAATGAGCAGTTCTTC. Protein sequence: CASSLSGLAGGLYNEQFF.